These 2 T cell receptor beta chains were all obtained from the same sample, sequenced in a study of CD8+ T cells in alopecia areata. Extraction and reverse transcription of RNA yielded cDNA as the sequencing template. Profiled with immunoSEQ multiplex PCR; TCRdb holds only in-frame clones, not every one. The table records 93,000 or so clones, around 50% of them present only once. Sequenced sample: CD4+ T cells sorted from blood. The receptors derive from a human donor in good health.

The chain recombines TRBV30 with TRBJ1-2, with 9 bases matching TRBD1. Per the germline V gene, CDR1 is GTSNPN and CDR2 is SVGIG (reference sequence). The CDR3 totals 13 residues. After removal of 0 bases from V and 7 bases from J, the junction contained 3 bases not matched to a gene. CDR3: CAWSVQQGAGYTF. For the CDR3, the DNA is TGTGCCTGGAGTGTACAACAGGGGGCTGGCTACACCTTC.

This chain connects TRBV29-1 to TRBJ2-3; D remains ambiguous. V lost 4 bases to trimming and J lost 2 bases, with 13 bases between them. The CDR3 length is 14 residues. Germline V gene sequence: CDR1 SQVTM, CDR2 ANQGSEA. CDR3 in amino acids: CSVAPLLATDTQYF. The CDR3 DNA is TGCAGCGTTGCCCCCCTTTTGGCCACAGATACGCAGTATTTT.